A selection of T cell receptor beta chains follows, all from one sample in a study of CD8+ T cells in alopecia areata. The protocol was immunoSEQ multiplex PCR, while the TCRdb copy is restricted to in-frame clones and leaves out a portion. The sample consists of roughly 200,000 clones, 56% of them appearing once. The sequenced sample was CD8+ T cells sorted from blood. These receptors were taken from a human donor in good health. Each CDR3 is given with its conserved first and last residue.

V	J	CDR3
TRBV13	TRBJ2-7	CASSSGQTYEQYF
TRBV15	TRBJ2-2	CATALAGRTGELFF
TRBV7-9	TRBJ2-5	CASSSSGGGQETQYF
TRBV6-1	TRBJ2-1	CASSSGEITYNEQFF
TRBV29-1	TRBJ2-2	CSVEDSRGDHTGELFF
TRBV27	TRBJ1-2	CASSLTAANYGYTF
TRBV13	TRBJ2-3	CASSLAGSTDTQYF
TRBV29-1	TRBJ1-1	CSVDPTAWGTEAFF
TRBV5-1	TRBJ2-1	CASSSLDGGPRQQFF
TRBV29-1	TRBJ2-1	CSVRQGFNEQFF
TRBV30	TRBJ1-6	CAWSGQALHF
TRBV6-6	TRBJ1-2	CASKWGGGYTF
TRBV4-1	TRBJ2-2	CASSQGGTGENTGELFF
TRBV11-2	TRBJ2-4	CASSLAGGTKNIQYF
TRBV29-1	TRBJ1-2	CSVPWPADGYTF
TRBV13	TRBJ2-1	CASRSRDEQFF
TRBV6-6	TRBJ1-2	CASASTGFYGYTF
TRBV29-1	TRBJ2-7	CSVRGASYEQYF
TRBV25-1	TRBJ1-5	CASSLGNQPQHF
TRBV29-1	TRBJ2-3	CSVRQGAAGTDTQYF
TRBV9	TRBJ2-7	CASGLGSGGFNEQYF
TRBV28	TRBJ2-7	CASSATGGYEQYF
TRBV27	TRBJ2-7	CASSLRTSGDEQYF
TRBV5-4	TRBJ2-5	CASSTVAGPSEETQYF
TRBV29-1	TRBJ2-3	CSVEQQGAGDTQYF
TRBV4-2	TRBJ2-7	CASSPTTGYEQYF
TRBV9	TRBJ1-5	CASSPSGEPGQPQHF
TRBV5-1	TRBJ2-7	CASSQPTGGISYEQYF
TRBV5-6	TRBJ2-5	CASAREGPQETQYF
TRBV30	TRBJ2-2	CASLRDSTFGELFF
TRBV5-4	TRBJ1-1	CASSFRDRGREGTEAFF
TRBV30	TRBJ1-1	CAWREDIDTEAFF
TRBV30	TRBJ2-1	CAWSSLRTYNEQFF
TRBV27	TRBJ2-3	CASSSQTSGGTDTQYF
TRBV30	TRBJ2-7	CAWSAAGLSSYEQYF
TRBV5-6	TRBJ1-2	CASSFWGSGYGYTF
TRBV4-1	TRBJ2-6	CASSQATAGRANVLTF
TRBV6-5	TRBJ1-2	CASSYQGAHHGYTF
TRBV5-1	TRBJ1-1	CASSLGPGSDTEAFF
TRBV27	TRBJ2-3	CASSLSTGGAGDTQYF
TRBV7-9	TRBJ2-1	CASSFPTAGVDEQFF
TRBV15	TRBJ1-1	CATSRDTDKAFF
TRBV11-2	TRBJ2-7	CASSWGTGEGYEQYF
TRBV4-1	TRBJ2-3	CASSQVPGELSTDTQYF
TRBV5-6	TRBJ1-2	CASSKTAPYGYTF
TRBV6-1	TRBJ2-1	CASSEWAGENEQFF
TRBV4-1	TRBJ1-2	CASSQVAASYGYTF
TRBV4-1	TRBJ2-7	CASSQVGSYEQYF
TRBV29-1	TRBJ2-1	CSVAQENEQFF
TRBV19	TRBJ2-1	CASSTFPTSGGDTSYNEQFF
TRBV13	TRBJ2-2	CASSPQRGELFF
TRBV15	TRBJ2-5	CATSRDDNQETQYF
TRBV13	TRBJ2-7	CASSLGRSSYEQYF
TRBV5-6	TRBJ1-1	CASSSLDTEAFF
TRBV7-8	TRBJ2-5	CASSLDLTEQETQYF
TRBV5-1	TRBJ2-1	CASSLDGNYNEQFF
TRBV15	TRBJ2-6	CATSGANVLTF
TRBV9	TRBJ2-4	CASSARGGGPRAFGIQYF
TRBV29-1	TRBJ2-3	CSATHEGGSTDTQYF